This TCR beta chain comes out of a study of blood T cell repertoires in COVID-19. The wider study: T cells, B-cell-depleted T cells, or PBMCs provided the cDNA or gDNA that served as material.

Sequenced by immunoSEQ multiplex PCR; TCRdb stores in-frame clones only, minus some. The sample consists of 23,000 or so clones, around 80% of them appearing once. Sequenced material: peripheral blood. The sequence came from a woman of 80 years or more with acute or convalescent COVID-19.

The CDR3 sequence: CASSQEKLLQETQYF. As DNA, the CDR3 is TGCGCCAGCAGCCAAGAAAAATTACTACAAGAGACCCAGTACTTC. V and J are TRBV4-3 and TRBJ2-5; D gene ambiguous. The CDR3 extends over 15 amino acids. The germline gives CDR1 LGHNA, CDR2 YSLEER. The V end lost 0 bases, the J end lost 2 bases, and 10 bases lay between the germline ends.